Listed below are T cell receptor beta chains from one sample, sequenced in a study of T cells in Graves' hyperthyroidism and ophthalmopathy. TCRdb re-analysed the multiplex PCR reads in MiXCR, keeping a single row per CDR3 protein. The sample has hundreds of thousands of distinct CDR3 sequences, less than 15% seen once. Sequenced input: blood. The receptors were sampled from a woman younger than 30 with Graves' hyperthyroidism. Both conserved end residues are part of each CDR3. Each record gives: D gene, clone size, J gene, V gene, CDR3 protein, CDR3 DNA. The D gene is left open where the match is weak. Size is omitted from some rows. Given values are once, few, many or a class for expanded clones.

D gene: NA
clone size: few
J gene: TRBJ2-4
V gene: TRBV6-2/TRBV6-3
CDR3 protein: CASRALGVRDERGNIQYF
CDR3 DNA: TGTGCCAGCAGAGCCCTGGGGGTGCGCGATGAAAGAGGAAACATTCAGTACTTC

D gene: NA
clone size: NA
J gene: TRBJ2-1
V gene: TRBV7-6
CDR3 protein: CASSLGLVSSYNEQFF
CDR3 DNA: TGTGCCAGCAGCTTAGGACTAGTGAGCTCCTACAATGAGCAGTTCTTC

D gene: NA
clone size: NA
J gene: TRBJ2-1
V gene: TRBV2
CDR3 protein: CASSERGGPSNEQFF
CDR3 DNA: TGTGCCAGCAGTGAACGGGGAGGCCCCTCCAATGAGCAGTTCTTC

D gene: NA
clone size: many
J gene: TRBJ1-2
V gene: TRBV7-9
CDR3 protein: CASSRNNPQANYGYTF
CDR3 DNA: TGTGCCAGCAGCCGTAATAACCCTCAAGCTAACTATGGCTACACCTTC

D gene: NA
clone size: NA
J gene: TRBJ1-5
V gene: TRBV27
CDR3 protein: CASSRRAQAQPQHF
CDR3 DNA: TGTGCCAGCAGCAGAAGGGCGCAGGCTCAGCCCCAGCATTTT

D gene: NA
clone size: NA
J gene: TRBJ2-7
V gene: TRBV5-1
CDR3 protein: CASSPTPFFYEQYF
CDR3 DNA: TGCGCCAGCAGCCCGACCCCTTTCTTCTACGAGCAGTACTTC

D gene: TRBD1
clone size: many
J gene: TRBJ2-7
V gene: TRBV6-6
CDR3 protein: CASSYTWTGPNEQYF
CDR3 DNA: TGTGCCAGCAGTTACACCTGGACAGGCCCCAACGAGCAGTACTTC

D gene: NA
clone size: few
J gene: TRBJ2-1
V gene: TRBV4-1
CDR3 protein: CASSQDPTVSSRPNNEQFF
CDR3 DNA: TGCGCCAGCAGCCAAGATCCAACCGTTAGCTCCCGCCCTAACAATGAGCAGTTCTTC

D gene: NA
clone size: NA
J gene: TRBJ2-7
V gene: TRBV18
CDR3 protein: CASSQSLDYEQYF
CDR3 DNA: TGTGCCAGCTCGCAGAGCCTCGACTACGAGCAGTACTTC

D gene: NA
clone size: many
J gene: TRBJ1-1
V gene: TRBV29-1
CDR3 protein: CSARFYSLNTEAFF
CDR3 DNA: TGCAGCGCGCGGTTCTACAGCTTGAACACTGAAGCTTTCTTT

D gene: TRBD2
clone size: NA
J gene: TRBJ2-3
V gene: TRBV7-9
CDR3 protein: CASSSHSGSVTDTQYF
CDR3 DNA: TGTGCCAGCAGCTCTCATAGCGGGAGTGTCACAGATACGCAGTATTTT

D gene: TRBD1
clone size: NA
J gene: TRBJ2-1
V gene: TRBV4-1
CDR3 protein: CASAWTGNNEQFF
CDR3 DNA: TGCGCCAGCGCCTGGACAGGGAACAATGAGCAGTTCTTC

D gene: NA
clone size: few
J gene: TRBJ1-2
V gene: TRBV4-1
CDR3 protein: CASSQGTVSNYGYTF
CDR3 DNA: TGCGCCAGCAGCCAAGGGACAGTTTCTAACTATGGCTACACCTTC

D gene: TRBD1
clone size: few
J gene: TRBJ2-7
V gene: TRBV5-1
CDR3 protein: CASRRSGQGEYEQYF
CDR3 DNA: TGCGCCAGCAGGCGGTCCGGACAGGGAGAGTACGAGCAGTACTTC

D gene: TRBD1
clone size: few
J gene: TRBJ1-2
V gene: TRBV18
CDR3 protein: CASSPSGTGTRYGYTF
CDR3 DNA: TGTGCCAGCTCACCATCCGGGACAGGGACCCGCTATGGCTACACCTTC

D gene: NA
clone size: many
J gene: TRBJ1-5
V gene: TRBV7-2
CDR3 protein: CASSKTSFSNQPQHF
CDR3 DNA: TGTGCCAGCAGCAAAACCTCCTTTAGCAATCAGCCCCAGCATTTT

D gene: TRBD1
clone size: many
J gene: TRBJ2-7
V gene: TRBV6-1
CDR3 protein: CASSEAWGQTGEQYF
CDR3 DNA: TGTGCCAGCAGTGAAGCCTGGGGACAGACCGGCGAGCAGTACTTC

D gene: TRBD1
clone size: NA
J gene: TRBJ2-1
V gene: TRBV19
CDR3 protein: CASSNRDRAGNEQFF
CDR3 DNA: TGTGCCAGTAGTAACCGGGACAGGGCAGGCAATGAGCAGTTCTTC

D gene: TRBD1
clone size: many
J gene: TRBJ2-1
V gene: TRBV28
CDR3 protein: CASSSTGQDFNEQFF
CDR3 DNA: TGTGCCAGCAGCAGCACGGGACAGGATTTCAATGAGCAGTTCTTC

D gene: NA
clone size: few
J gene: TRBJ1-6
V gene: TRBV9
CDR3 protein: CASSAGGSSYNSPLHF
CDR3 DNA: TGTGCCAGCAGCGCGGGGGGGAGCTCCTATAATTCACCCCTCCACTTT

D gene: NA
clone size: NA
J gene: TRBJ1-1
V gene: TRBV7-2
CDR3 protein: CASRSDSNTEAFF
CDR3 DNA: TGTGCCAGCAGATCGGATTCTAACACTGAAGCTTTCTTT

D gene: NA
clone size: many
J gene: TRBJ2-7
V gene: TRBV20-1
CDR3 protein: CSAHIPGPSYEQYF
CDR3 DNA: TGCAGTGCCCACATACCAGGTCCTTCCTACGAGCAGTACTTC

D gene: NA
clone size: many
J gene: TRBJ1-2
V gene: TRBV13
CDR3 protein: CASSRSQGAYGYTF
CDR3 DNA: TGTGCCAGCAGCCGGTCGCAGGGAGCCTATGGCTACACCTTC

D gene: NA
clone size: many
J gene: TRBJ1-5
V gene: TRBV6-2/TRBV6-3
CDR3 protein: CASSGVIVQPQHF
CDR3 DNA: TGTGCCAGCAGTGGGGTCATTGTTCAGCCCCAGCATTTT